The T cell receptor beta chain under discussion was sequenced for a study of cytomegalovirus exposure and HLA in healthy donors. Worth noting for this clone: The antigen is not known.

The V gene's germline CDR1 is SGHNT and CDR2 YYREEE (reference sequence). CDR3 size: 14 residues. V shed 4 bases and J shed 5 bases, with 16 bases lying between them. A 120-subject validation cohort, separate from the approximately 670-subject first cohort, supplied the donors. Some clones are missing from TCRdb's copy, which holds only in-frame ones; the method was immunoSEQ multiplex PCR. The sample consists of roughly 60,000 clones, 75% to 95% of them appearing once. The study, taken as a whole, reports: The classifier reportedly diagnosed cytomegalovirus status with high sensitivity and specificity. Cytomegalovirus-associated status was assigned to some 160 TCR beta chains. The dataset shows that most TCR sequences were rare, while some public TCRs occurred in many donors.

The rearrangement uses TRBV5-4 and TRBJ2-7, with D tentatively TRBD2 (5 bases). This clonotype was obtained from a woman aged 25 to 39 in good health and CMV-seronegative. Sequencing input: PBMCs. This chain's CDR3 is CASSVLREPDEQYF. Here the CDR3 DNA reads TGTGCCAGCAGCGTGTTACGGGAACCCGACGAGCAGTACTTC.